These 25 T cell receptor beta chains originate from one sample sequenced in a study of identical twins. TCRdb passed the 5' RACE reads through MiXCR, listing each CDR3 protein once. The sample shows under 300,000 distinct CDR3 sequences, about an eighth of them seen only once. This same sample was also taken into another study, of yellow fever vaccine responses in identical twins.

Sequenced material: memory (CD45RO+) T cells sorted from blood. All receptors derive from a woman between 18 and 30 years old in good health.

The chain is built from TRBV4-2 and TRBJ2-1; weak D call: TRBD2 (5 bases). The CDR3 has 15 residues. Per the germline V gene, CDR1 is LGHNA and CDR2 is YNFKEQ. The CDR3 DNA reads TGTCACTGCAGCCTGCCCAGCGGTGCCATTGGTGAGGGGTTCTTC. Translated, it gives CHCSLPSGAIGEGFF.

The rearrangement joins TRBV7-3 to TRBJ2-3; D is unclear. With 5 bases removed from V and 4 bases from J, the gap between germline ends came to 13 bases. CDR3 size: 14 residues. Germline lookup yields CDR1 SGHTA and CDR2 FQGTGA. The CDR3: CASSAHVKADTQYF. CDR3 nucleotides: TGTGCCAGCAGCGCACACGTTAAGGCAGATACGCAGTATTTT.

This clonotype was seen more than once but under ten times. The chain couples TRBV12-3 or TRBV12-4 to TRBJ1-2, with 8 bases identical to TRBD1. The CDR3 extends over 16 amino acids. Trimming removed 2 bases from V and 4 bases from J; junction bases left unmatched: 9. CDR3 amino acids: CASSLSAGRGPYGYTF. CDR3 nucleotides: TGTGCCAGCAGTTTATCTGCGGGCAGGGGGCCCTATGGCTACACCTTC.

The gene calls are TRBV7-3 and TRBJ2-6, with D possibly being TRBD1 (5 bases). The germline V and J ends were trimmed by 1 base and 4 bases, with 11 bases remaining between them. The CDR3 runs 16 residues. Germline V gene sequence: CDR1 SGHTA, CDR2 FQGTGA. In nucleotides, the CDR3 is TGTGCCAGCAGCTTAATGTCAGGGTCAGGGGCCAACGTCCTGACTTTC. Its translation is CASSLMSGSGANVLTF.

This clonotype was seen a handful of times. The CDR3 loop is CASSFSILQETQYF. The CDR3 bases are TGTGCCAGCAGTTTTAGTATTCTGCAAGAGACCCAGTACTTC. The V gene is TRBV12-3 or TRBV12-4, the J gene TRBJ2-5; D uncertain. The V gene lost 3 bases and the J gene lost 2 bases, with 10 bases spanning the gap. This CDR3 has 14 amino acids.

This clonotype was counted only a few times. CDR3 loop: CASIPGQGSYNEQFF. CDR3 DNA sequence: TGTGCCAGCATTCCAGGACAGGGCTCCTACAATGAGCAGTTCTTC. The chain carries TRBV6-1 and TRBJ2-1; TRBD1 aligns across 8 bases. In germline, CDR1 is MNHNS, CDR2 SASEGT. CDR3 length: 15 amino acids. Unmatched junction bases numbered 5, after V lost 7 bases and J lost 0 bases.

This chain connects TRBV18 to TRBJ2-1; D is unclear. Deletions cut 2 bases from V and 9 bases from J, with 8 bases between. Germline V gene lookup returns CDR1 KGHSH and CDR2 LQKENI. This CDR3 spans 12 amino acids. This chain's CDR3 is CASSPMGSEQFF. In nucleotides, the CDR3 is TGTGCCAGCTCACCAATGGGAAGTGAGCAGTTCTTC.

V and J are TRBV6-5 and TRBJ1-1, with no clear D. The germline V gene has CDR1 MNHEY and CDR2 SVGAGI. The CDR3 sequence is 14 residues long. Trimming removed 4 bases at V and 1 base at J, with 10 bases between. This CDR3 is CASSSSEKNTEAFF. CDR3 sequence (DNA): TGTGCCAGCAGTTCCAGCGAAAAGAACACTGAAGCTTTCTTT.

The CDR3: CATRGGDPNNEQFF. In DNA, the CDR3 is TGTGCCACCCGAGGGGGGGATCCCAACAATGAGCAGTTCTTC. The V call is TRBV15, the J call TRBJ2-1; possibly TRBD2 for D (7 bases). Germline V gene data show CDR1 as LNHNV and CDR2 as YYDKDF (reference sequence). Trimming removed 8 bases from V and 5 bases from J, with 16 bases in between. The CDR3 totals 14 residues.

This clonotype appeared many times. The CDR3 region is CASSLQEGNSPLHF. The CDR3 DNA follows: TGCGCCAGCAGCCTTCAAGAAGGGAATTCACCCCTCCACTTT. The rearrangement uses TRBV5-1 and TRBJ1-6; D not certain. This CDR3 has 14 amino acids. Germline values: CDR1 SGHRS, CDR2 YFSETQ. V was cut by 4 bases and J by 7 bases, with 12 bases left in between.

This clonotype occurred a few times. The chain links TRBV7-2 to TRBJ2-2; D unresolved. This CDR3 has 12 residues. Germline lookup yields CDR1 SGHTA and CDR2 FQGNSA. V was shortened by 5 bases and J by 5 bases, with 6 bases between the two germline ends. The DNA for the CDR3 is TGTGCCAGCAGCGAATCAACCGGGGAGCTGTTTTTT. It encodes CASSESTGELFF.

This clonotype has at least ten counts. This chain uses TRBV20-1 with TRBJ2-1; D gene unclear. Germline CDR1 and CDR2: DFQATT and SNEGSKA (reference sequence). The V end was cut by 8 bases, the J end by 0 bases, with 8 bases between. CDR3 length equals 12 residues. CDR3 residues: CSSEFSYNEQFF. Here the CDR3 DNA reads TGCAGTTCGGAGTTCTCCTACAATGAGCAGTTCTTC.

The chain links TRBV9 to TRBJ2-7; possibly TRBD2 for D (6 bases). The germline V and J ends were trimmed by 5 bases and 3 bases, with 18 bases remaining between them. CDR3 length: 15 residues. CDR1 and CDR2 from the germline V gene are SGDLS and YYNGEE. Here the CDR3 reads CASSPKYGSRYEQYF. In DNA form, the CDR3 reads TGTGCCAGCAGTCCCAAGTACGGGAGCCGCTACGAGCAGTACTTC. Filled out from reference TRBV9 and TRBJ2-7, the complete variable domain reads DSGVTQTPKHLITATGQRVTLRCSPRSGDLSVYWYQQSLDQGLQFLIQYYNGEERAKGNILERFSAQQFPDLHSELNLSSLELGDSALYFCASSPKYGSRYEQYFGPGTRLTVT.

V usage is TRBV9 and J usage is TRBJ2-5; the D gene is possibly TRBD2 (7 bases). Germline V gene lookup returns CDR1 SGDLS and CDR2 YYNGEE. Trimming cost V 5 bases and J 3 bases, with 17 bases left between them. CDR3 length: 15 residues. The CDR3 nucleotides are TGTGCCAGCAGGGGGGGGGCTAGATCAGAAGAGACCCAGTACTTC. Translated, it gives CASRGGARSEETQYF.

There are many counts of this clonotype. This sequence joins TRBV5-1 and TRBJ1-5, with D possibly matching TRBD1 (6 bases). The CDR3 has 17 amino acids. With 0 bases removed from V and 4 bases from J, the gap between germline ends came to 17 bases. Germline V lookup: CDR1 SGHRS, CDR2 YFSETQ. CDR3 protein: CASSLGDQGNGNQPQHF. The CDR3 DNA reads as TGCGCCAGCAGCTTGGGGGATCAGGGGAACGGAAATCAGCCCCAGCATTTT.

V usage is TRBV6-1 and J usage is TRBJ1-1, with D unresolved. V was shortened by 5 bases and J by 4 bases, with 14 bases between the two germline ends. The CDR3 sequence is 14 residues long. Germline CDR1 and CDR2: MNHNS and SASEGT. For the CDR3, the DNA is TGTGCCAGCAGTATCCAGGTGATGAGCACTGAAGCTTTCTTT. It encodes CASSIQVMSTEAFF.

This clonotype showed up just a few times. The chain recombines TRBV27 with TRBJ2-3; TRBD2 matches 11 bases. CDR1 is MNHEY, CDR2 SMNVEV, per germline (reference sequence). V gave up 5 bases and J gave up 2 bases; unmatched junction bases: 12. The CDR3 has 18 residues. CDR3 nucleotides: TGTGCCAGCAGTCGGAAATTGACGGGACTAGCGGCCACAGATACGCAGTATTTT. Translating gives CASSRKLTGLAATDTQYF.

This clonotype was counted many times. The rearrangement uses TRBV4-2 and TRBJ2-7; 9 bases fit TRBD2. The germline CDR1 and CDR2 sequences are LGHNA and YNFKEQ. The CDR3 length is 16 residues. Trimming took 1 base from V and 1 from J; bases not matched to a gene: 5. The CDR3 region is CASSQGLAGSSYEQYF. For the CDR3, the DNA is TGTGCCAGCAGCCAAGGTCTAGCGGGGTCGTCCTACGAGCAGTACTTC.

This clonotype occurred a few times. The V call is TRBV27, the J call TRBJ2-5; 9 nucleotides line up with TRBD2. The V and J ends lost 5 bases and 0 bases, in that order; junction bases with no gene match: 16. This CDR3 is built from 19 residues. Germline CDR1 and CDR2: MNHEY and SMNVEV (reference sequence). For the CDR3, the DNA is TGTGCCAGCAGTCCTCGAAAAGCGGGGGGCCCAGTGTACCAAGAGACCCAGTACTTC. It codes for CASSPRKAGGPVYQETQYF.

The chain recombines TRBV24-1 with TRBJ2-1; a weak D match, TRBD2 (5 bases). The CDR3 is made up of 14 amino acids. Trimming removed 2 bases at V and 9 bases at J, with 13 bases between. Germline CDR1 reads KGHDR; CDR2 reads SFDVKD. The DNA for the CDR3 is TGTGCCACCAGTGATTCGTTTCCTCTAGCTGAGCAGTTCTTC. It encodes CATSDSFPLAEQFF.

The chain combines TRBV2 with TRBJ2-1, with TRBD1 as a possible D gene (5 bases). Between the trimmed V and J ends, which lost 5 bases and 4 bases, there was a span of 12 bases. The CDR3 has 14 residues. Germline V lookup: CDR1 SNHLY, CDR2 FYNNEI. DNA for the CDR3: TGTGCCAGCAGTCGGCTGCAGGGTTACAATGAGCAGTTCTTC. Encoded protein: CASSRLQGYNEQFF. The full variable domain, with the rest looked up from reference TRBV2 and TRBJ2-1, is EPEVTQTPSHQVTQMGQEVILRCVPISNHLYFYWYRQILGQKVEFLVSFYNNEISEKSEIFDDQFSVERPDGSNFTLKIRSTKLEDSAMYFCASSRLQGYNEQFFGPGTRLTVL.

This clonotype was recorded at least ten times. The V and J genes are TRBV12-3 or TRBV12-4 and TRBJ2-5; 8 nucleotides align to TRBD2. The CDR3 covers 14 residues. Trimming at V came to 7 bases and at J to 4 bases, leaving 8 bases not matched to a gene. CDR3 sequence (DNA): TGTGCCAGCACTAACACGGGGGGGGGAGAGACCCAGTACTTC. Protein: CASTNTGGGETQYF.

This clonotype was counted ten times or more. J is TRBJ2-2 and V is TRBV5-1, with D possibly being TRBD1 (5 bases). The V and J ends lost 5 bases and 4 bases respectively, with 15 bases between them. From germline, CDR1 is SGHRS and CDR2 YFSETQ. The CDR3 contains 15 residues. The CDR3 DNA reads TGCGCCAGCAGTACCGCAGGGATCAGCACCGGGGAGCTGTTTTTT. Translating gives CASSTAGISTGELFF.

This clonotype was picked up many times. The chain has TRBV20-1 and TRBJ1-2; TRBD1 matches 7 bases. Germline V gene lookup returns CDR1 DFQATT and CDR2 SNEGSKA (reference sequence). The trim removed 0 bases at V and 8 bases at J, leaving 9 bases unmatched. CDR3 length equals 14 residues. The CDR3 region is CSARDFTGAVGYTF. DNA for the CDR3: TGCAGTGCTAGAGATTTTACAGGGGCGGTCGGCTACACCTTC.

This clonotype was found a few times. CDR3: CASSEKGVAGPSDIQYF. DNA for the CDR3: TGTGCCAGCAGTGAAAAGGGTGTAGCAGGGCCTTCGGACATTCAGTACTTC. V and J are TRBV25-1 and TRBJ2-4; D is possibly TRBD1 (5 bases). Germline CDR1 and CDR2: MGHDK and SYGVNS. The CDR3 sequence is 17 residues long. V was trimmed by 2 bases and J by 8 bases, leaving 22 bases between them.